Sequencing of this T cell receptor (beta chain) was carried out in a study of T cells after yellow fever vaccination (dated by TCRdb to between 2018 and 2020). Turning to the overall study: Using CD3, CD45RA, CCR7 and CD95 staining, memory subsets (EM, EMRA, CM and Tscm) were sorted on a BD FACS Aria III. Bulk TCR alpha and beta repertoires were sequenced longitudinally to track T-cell clones before and after primary and booster YFV17D yellow fever vaccination. Memory subsets were sorted on days 0, 15 and 45 and at 18 months following primary vaccination, and on days 0, 15 and 45 following the 30-year booster. The SMART-Seq v4 Ultra Low Input RNA kit was used to prepare libraries from fractions with low cell numbers. Two healthy male donors, one aged 18 to 29 and one aged 30 to 40 years, made up the cohort. Blood samples were taken at several timepoints before and after primary and secondary immunization, and bulk PBMC replicates and cell subsets were isolated.

As encoded in the germline V gene (reference sequence), CDR1 is MNHEY while CDR2 is SMNVEV. Spanning cysteine to phenylalanine, the CDR3 consists of 14 amino acids. Solely the CDR3 DNA is kept, with 42 bases framed from the first base. The germline ends are 13 bases apart after V is trimmed by 6 bases and J by 4 bases. This clonotype was seen a handful of times. The record has no base qualities; no much larger clone is one base away. General study outcomes and caveats: FACS-sorted repertoires could contain abundant contaminating clonotypes from the bulk population, so computational filtering was required. Most clones expanded after primary vaccination were re-detected after the booster (about 96% of CD4 and 88% of CD8), suggesting broad memory maintenance. The study included only two donors, which limits how far the findings can be generalized. Compared with the primary T-cell response, the secondary T-cell response was weaker but faster, peaking on day 5 rather than day 15. On day 0, almost all vaccine-responding clonotypes were below detection in the sorted memory subsets. A small fraction of clonotypes showed up in both the CD4 and CD8 compartments, probably as a result of convergent recombination.

The sample's treatment or condition, from its label and the paper: live attenuated yellow fever vaccine strain. A standard Ficoll-Paque protocol was used to isolate PBMCs from peripheral blood. For sorted memory subsets, RNA extraction was done with the RNeasy Micro Kit. TCR cDNA was made using 5'RACE template switching, a step that added a universal primer site and unique molecular identifiers. Priming of cDNA synthesis was performed from both the TCR alpha and TCR beta constant segments. Library amplification involved two PCR steps, and the second step added sample barcodes and sequencing adapters. Sequencing of the libraries was done on either Illumina HiSeq 2500 (2x100 bp) or NovaSeq (2x150 bp). Per the original workflow: MIGEC was used to demultiplex reads and collapse the reads into UMI consensus sequences, and MiXCR was used for V(D)J alignment. Using edgeR on replicate PBMC samples, clonotypes were called vaccine-responding if FDR was below 0.01 and the log2 fold change was above 5 up to day 15. Bulk clonotypes were assigned CD4 or CD8 identity according to which sequenced CD4 or CD8 repertoire held them at higher abundance. To estimate the distribution of each clone across memory phenotypes, clonotype frequencies in memory subsets were weighted by FACS-sorted cell numbers. The public reads were reprocessed in TCRdb via fastp at Q25 and MiXCR, keeping in-frame beta chains. Records with the same CDR3 protein are collapsed into one entry carrying the most frequent genes and DNA. TCRdb's processing, not the authors', yielded these V and J calls. Present in this sample are about 30,000 distinct CDR3 sequences, roughly 6.3% of which were seen just once. The ten top clones hold about 25% of the sample.

The sequence is built from TRBV27 and TRBJ1-5; TRBD1 is a possible D gene, resting on 6 matching bases. This TCR was recovered from a man in his thirties or forties who received the YFV17D yellow fever vaccine. This sample comprised PBMCs, either bulk or a sorted T-cell subset (CD4+, CD8+, memory, or dextramer-sorted; not recorded which), obtained on the day of the yellow fever booster vaccination. The nucleotide sequence reads as follows: TGTGCCAGCAGCCAGACAGGTTTTAATCAGCCCCAGCATTTT. Its product reads: CASSQTGFNQPQHF.